This record looks at one T cell receptor (beta chain) sequence and its context. Its cognate antigen is unknown. The method was immunoSEQ multiplex PCR; TCRdb's version includes in-frame clones alone and lacks a portion of them. Of about 120,000 clones in the sample, 70% to 90% were seen once. These data belong to a study of T cell responses to AZD1222 COVID-19 vaccine. Study results and caveats: All repertoire sampling was performed exclusively after the peak T cell response. Unmutated variant regions are reportedly targeted by nearly half of spike-specific TCRs.

Trimming took 10 bases from V and 5 from J, leaving 20 bases between them. CDR1 is MDHEN and CDR2 is SYDVKM in the germline V gene. This CDR3 region has 15 residues. The sample here was peripheral blood, taken on day 0 of AZD1222 vaccination. The sequence was obtained from an adult in good health. This chain connects TRBV28 to TRBJ1-4, with D tentatively TRBD1 (6 bases). This chain's CDR3 is CAIQTQQGPNEKLFF. The CDR3, as DNA: TGTGCCATCCAAACCCAACAGGGACCCAATGAAAAACTGTTTTTT.